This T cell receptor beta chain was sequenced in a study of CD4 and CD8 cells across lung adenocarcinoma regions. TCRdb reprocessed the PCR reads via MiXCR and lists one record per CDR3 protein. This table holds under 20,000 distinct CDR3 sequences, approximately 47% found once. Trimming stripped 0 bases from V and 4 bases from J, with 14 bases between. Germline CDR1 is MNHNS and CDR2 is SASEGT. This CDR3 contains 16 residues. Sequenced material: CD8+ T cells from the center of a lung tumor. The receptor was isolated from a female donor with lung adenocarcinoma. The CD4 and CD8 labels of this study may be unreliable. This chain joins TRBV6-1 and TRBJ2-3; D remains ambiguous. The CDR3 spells CASSEASRRGADTQYF. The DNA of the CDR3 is TGTGCCAGCAGTGAAGCGAGCAGGAGAGGAGCAGATACGCAGTATTTT.